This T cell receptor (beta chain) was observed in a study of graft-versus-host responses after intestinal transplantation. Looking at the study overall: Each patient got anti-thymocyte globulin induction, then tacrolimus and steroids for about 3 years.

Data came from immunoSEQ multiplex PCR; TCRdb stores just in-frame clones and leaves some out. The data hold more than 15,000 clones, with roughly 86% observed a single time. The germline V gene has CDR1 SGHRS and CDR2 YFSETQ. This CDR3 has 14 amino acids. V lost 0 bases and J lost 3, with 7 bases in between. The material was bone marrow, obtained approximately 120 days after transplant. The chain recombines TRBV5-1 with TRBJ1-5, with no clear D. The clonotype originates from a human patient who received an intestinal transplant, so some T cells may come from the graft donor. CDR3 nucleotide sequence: TGCGCCAGCAGCTTGGACCCTTTCAATCAGCCCCAGCATTTT. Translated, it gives CASSLDPFNQPQHF.